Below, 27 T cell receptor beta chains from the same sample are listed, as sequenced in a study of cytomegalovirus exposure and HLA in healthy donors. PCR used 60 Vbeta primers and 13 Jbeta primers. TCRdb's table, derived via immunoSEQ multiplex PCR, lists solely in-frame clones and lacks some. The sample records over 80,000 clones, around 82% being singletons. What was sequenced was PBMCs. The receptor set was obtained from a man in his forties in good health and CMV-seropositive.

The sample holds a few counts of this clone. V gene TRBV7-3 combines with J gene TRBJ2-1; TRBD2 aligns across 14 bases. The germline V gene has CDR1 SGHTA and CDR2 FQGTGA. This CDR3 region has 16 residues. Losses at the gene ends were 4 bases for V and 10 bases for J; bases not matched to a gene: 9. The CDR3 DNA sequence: TGTGCCAGCAGCTCCAGACTAGCGGGGGGGGTCAGGGAGCAGTTCTTC. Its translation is CASSSRLAGGVREQFF.

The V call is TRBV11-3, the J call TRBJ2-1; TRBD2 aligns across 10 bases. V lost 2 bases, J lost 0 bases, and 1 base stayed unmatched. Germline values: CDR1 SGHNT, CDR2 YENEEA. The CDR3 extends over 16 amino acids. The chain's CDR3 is CASSLSSGSSYNEQFF. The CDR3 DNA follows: TGTGCCAGCAGCTTATCTAGCGGGAGCTCCTACAATGAGCAGTTCTTC. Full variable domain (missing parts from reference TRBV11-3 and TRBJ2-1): EAGVVQSPRYKIIEKKQPVAFWCNPISGHNTLYWYLQNLGQGPELLIRYENEEAVDDSQLPKDRFSAERLKGVDSTLKIQPAELGDSAVYLCASSLSSGSSYNEQFFGPGTRLTVL.

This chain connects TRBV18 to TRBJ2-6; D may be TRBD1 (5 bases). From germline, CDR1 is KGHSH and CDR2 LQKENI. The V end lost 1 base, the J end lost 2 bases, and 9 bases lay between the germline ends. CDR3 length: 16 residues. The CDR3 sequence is CASSPLGVPGANVLTF. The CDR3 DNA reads TGTGCCAGCTCACCACTAGGGGTCCCTGGGGCCAACGTCCTGACTTTC.

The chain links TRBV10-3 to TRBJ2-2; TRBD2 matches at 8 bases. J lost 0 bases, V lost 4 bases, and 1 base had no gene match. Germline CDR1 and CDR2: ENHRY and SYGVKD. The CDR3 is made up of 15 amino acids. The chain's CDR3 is CAISGGLANTGELFF. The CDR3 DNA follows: TGTGCCATCAGTGGGGGACTAGCGAACACCGGGGAGCTGTTTTTT.

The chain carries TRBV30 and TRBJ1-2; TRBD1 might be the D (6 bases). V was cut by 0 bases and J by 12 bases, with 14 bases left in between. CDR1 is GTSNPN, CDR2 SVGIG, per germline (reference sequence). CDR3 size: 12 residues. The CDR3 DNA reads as TGTGCCTGGAGTGTATCGACAGGCAAGGACACCTTC. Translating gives CAWSVSTGKDTF. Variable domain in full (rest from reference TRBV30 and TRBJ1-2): SQTIHQWPATLVQPVGSPLSLECTVEGTSNPNLYWYRQAAGRGLQLLFYSVGIGQISSEVPQNLSASRPQDRQFILSSKKLLLSDSGFYLCAWSVSTGKDTFGSGTRLTVV.

CDR3 nucleotide sequence: TGTGCCAGCAGCCAAGATCCTAGCGGGGGGGCTATCGGGGAGCTGTTTTTT. This sequence encodes CASSQDPSGGAIGELFF. V and J are TRBV4-2 and TRBJ2-2; 12 positions match TRBD2. There are 17 residues in the CDR3. CDR1 LGHNA and CDR2 YNFKEQ come from the germline V gene. Losses at the gene ends were 0 bases for V and 7 bases for J; bases not matched to a gene: 6.

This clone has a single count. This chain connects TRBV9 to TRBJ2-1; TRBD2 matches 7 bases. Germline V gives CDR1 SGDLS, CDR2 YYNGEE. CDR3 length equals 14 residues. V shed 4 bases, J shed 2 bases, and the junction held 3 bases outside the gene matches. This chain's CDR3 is CASSLGTTYNEQFF. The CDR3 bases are TGTGCCAGCAGCTTAGGGACTACCTACAATGAGCAGTTCTTC.

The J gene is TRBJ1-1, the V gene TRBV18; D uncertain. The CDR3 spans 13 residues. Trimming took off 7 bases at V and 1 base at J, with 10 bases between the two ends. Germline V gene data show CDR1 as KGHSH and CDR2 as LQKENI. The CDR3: CASLTTENTEAFF. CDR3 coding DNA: TGTGCCAGCTTAACCACAGAGAACACTGAAGCTTTCTTT.

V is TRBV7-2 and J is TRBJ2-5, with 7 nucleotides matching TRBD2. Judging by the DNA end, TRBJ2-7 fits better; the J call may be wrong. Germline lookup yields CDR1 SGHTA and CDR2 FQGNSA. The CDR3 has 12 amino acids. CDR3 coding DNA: TGTGCCAGCAGCTTTAGCGGGTACGAGCAGTACTTC. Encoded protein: CASSFSGYEQYF.

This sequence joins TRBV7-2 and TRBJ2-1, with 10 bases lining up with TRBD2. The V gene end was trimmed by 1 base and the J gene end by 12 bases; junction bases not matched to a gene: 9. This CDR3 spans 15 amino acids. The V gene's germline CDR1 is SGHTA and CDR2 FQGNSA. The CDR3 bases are TGTGCCAGCAGCTTAGTCGGGGGACTAGCGTTTGGGCAGTTCTTC. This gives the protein CASSLVGGLAFGQFF.

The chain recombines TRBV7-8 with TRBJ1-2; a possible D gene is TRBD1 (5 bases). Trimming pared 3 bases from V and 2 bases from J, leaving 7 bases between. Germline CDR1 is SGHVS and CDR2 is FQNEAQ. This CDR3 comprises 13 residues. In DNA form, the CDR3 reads TGTGCCAGCAGCTTCGGGGGGAACTATGGCTACACCTTC. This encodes CASSFGGNYGYTF.

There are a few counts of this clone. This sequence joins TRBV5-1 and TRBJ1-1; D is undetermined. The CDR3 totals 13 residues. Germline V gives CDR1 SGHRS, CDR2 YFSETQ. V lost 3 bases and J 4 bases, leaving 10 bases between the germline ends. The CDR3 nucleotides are TGCGCCAGCAGCTCCGGGATATTCACTGAAGCTTTCTTT. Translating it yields CASSSGIFTEAFF.

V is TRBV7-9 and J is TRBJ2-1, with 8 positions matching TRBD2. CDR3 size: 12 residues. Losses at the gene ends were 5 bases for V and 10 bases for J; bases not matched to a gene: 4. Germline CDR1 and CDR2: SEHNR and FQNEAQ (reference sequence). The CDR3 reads CASSLTSEEQFF. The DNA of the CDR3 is TGTGCCAGCAGCCTGACTAGCGAAGAGCAGTTCTTC.

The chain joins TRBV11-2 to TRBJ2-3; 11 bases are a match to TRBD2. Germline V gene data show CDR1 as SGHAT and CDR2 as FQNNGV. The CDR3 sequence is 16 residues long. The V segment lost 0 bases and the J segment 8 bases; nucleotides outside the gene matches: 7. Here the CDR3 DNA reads TGTGCCAGCAGCTTAGATTTAGCGGGGGGGCCAGGTACGCAGTATTTT. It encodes CASSLDLAGGPGTQYF.

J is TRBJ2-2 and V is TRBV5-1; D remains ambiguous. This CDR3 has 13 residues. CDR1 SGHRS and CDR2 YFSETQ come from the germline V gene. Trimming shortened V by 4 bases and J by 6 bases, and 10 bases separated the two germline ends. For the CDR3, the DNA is TGCGCCAGCAGCCCCGACTCCCCCGGGGAGCTGTTTTTT. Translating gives CASSPDSPGELFF.

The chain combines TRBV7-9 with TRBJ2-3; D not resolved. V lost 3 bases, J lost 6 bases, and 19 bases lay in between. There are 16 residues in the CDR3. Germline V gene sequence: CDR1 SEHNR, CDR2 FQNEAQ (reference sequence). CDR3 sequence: CASSLNPRPTADTQYF. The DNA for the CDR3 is TGTGCCAGCAGCTTGAACCCCCGTCCTACCGCGGATACGCAGTATTTT.

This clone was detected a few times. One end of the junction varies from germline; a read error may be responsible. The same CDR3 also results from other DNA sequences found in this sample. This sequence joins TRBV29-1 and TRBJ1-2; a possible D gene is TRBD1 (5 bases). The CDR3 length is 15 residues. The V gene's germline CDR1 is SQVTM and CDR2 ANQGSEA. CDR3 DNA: TGCAGCGTTGTACTGGGGGTTGGGACTAAGTATGGCTACACCTTC. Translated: CSVVLGVGTKYGYTF.

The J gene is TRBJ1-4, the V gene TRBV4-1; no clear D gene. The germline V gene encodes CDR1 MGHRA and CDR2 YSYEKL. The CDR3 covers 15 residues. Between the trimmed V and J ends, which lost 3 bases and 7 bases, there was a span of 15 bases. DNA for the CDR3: TGCGCCAGCAGCCAGGAGGGATCAAGAGGTGAAAAACTGTTTTTT. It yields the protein CASSQEGSRGEKLFF.

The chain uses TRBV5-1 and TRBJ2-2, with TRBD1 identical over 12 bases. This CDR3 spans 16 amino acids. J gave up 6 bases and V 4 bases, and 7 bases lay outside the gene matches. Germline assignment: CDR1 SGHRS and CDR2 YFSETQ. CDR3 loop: CASSQGTGGPPGELFF. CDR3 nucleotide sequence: TGCGCCAGCAGCCAGGGGACAGGGGGCCCCCCCGGGGAGCTGTTTTTT.

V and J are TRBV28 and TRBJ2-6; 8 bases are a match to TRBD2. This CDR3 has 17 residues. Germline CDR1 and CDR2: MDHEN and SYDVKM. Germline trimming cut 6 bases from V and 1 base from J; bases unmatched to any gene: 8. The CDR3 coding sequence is TGTGCCAGCAGCCCTCGAAGCGGGGGTTCTGGGGCCAACGTCCTGACTTTC. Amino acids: CASSPRSGGSGANVLTF.

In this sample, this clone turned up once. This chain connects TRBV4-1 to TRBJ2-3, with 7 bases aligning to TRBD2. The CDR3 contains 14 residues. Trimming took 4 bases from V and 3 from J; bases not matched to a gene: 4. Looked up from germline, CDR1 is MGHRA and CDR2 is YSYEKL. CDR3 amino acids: CASSRGGRTDTQYF. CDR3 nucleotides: TGCGCCAGCAGCCGCGGGGGACGGACAGATACGCAGTATTTT.

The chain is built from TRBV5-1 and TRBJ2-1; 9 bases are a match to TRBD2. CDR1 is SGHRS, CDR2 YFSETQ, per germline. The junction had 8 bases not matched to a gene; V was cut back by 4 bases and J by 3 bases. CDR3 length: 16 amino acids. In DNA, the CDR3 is TGCGCCAGCAGCCCTTTGGCGGGAGGGGTCTACAATGAGCAGTTCTTC. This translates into CASSPLAGGVYNEQFF.

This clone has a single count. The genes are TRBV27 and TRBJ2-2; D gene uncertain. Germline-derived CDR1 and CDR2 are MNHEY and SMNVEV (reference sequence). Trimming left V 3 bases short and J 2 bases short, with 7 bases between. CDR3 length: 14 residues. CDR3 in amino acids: CASSFVYNTGELFF. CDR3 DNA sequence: TGTGCCAGCAGTTTTGTTTATAACACCGGGGAGCTGTTTTTT.

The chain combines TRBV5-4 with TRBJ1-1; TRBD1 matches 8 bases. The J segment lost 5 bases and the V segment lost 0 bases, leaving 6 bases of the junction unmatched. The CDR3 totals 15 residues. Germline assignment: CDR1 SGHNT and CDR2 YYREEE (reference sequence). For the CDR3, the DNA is TGTGCCAGCAGCTTGGGAAACAGGGGGAGTACTGAAGCTTTCTTT. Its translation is CASSLGNRGSTEAFF.

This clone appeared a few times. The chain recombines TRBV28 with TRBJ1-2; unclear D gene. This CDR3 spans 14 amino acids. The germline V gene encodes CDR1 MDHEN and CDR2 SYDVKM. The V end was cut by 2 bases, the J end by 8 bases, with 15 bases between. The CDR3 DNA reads TGTGCCAGCAGTTTAGAGCTTGGCGGGCGGGGCTACACCTTC. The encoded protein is CASSLELGGRGYTF.

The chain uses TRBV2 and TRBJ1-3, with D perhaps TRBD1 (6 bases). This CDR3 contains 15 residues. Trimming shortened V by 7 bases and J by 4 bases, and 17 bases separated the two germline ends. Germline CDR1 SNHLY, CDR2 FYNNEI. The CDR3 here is CASTLGGARGNTIYF. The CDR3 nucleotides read TGTGCCAGCACCCTAGGGGGGGCGCGAGGAAACACCATATATTTT.

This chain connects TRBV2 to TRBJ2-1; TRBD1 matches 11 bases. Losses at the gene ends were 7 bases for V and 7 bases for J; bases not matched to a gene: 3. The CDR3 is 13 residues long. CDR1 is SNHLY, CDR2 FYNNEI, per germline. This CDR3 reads CASKGQGVNEQFF. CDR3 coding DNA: TGTGCCAGCAAGGGACAGGGGGTTAATGAGCAGTTCTTC.